The subject of this entry is one T cell receptor beta chain. This record belongs to a study of graft-versus-host responses after intestinal transplantation. V was clipped by 3 bases and J by 4 bases, with 9 bases between them. The CDR3 is 13 amino acids. Looked up from germline, CDR1 is LNHDA and CDR2 is SQIVND (reference sequence). Clones were sequenced by immunoSEQ multiplex PCR, and TCRdb holds only the in-frame ones, with some missing. The profile covers fewer than 75,000 clones, with approximately 90% appearing a single time and less than 2% taken by the ten largest. The sequence came from a human patient who received an intestinal transplant, so some T cells may come from the graft donor. V gene TRBV19 combines with J gene TRBJ1-2; D is ambiguous. The sample in question was PBMCs, obtained 26 days after transplant. The CDR3 spells CASSITPSYGYTF. The CDR3 bases are TGTGCCAGTAGTATTACACCCTCCTATGGCTACACCTTC.